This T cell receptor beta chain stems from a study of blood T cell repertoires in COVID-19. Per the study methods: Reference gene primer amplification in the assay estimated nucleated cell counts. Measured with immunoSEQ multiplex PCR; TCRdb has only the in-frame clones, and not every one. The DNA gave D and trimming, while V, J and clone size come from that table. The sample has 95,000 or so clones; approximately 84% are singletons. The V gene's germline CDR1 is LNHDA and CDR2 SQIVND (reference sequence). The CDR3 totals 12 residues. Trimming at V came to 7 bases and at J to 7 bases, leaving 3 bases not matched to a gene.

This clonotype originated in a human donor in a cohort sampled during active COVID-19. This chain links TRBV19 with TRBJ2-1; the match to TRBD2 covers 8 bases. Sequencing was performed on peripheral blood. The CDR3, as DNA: TGTGCCAGTACTCAGCGGGGGAATGAGCAGTTCTTC. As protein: CASTQRGNEQFF.